Shown below are 20 T cell receptor beta chains from a single sample sequenced in a study of blood T cell repertoires in COVID-19. Only in-frame clones appear in the TCRdb table, and some are missing; sequencing was by immunoSEQ multiplex PCR. The sample yields around 270,000 clones, roughly 84% seen once. Sequences were obtained from peripheral blood. These receptors all stem from a woman between 35 and 50 years old who had recovered from COVID-19.

This chain connects TRBV19 to TRBJ1-2; 8 bases are a match to TRBD1. From germline, CDR1 is LNHDA and CDR2 SQIVND (reference sequence). V lost 1 base and J lost 6; bases outside the gene matches: 7. This CDR3 contains 15 residues. As DNA, the CDR3 is TGTGCCAGTAGTATAGCACAGGGGGATTACAATGGCTACACCTTC. Amino acids: CASSIAQGDYNGYTF.

The count of this clone is one. This sequence joins TRBV29-1 and TRBJ2-7; perhaps TRBD1 as D (7 bases). The CDR3 has 14 residues. The V gene lost 4 bases and the J gene lost 6 bases, with 19 bases spanning the gap. Germline loops: CDR1 SQVTM, CDR2 ANQGSEA. The CDR3 reads CSVGWQGGNSEQYF. CDR3 bases: TGCAGCGTTGGGTGGCAGGGGGGAAATAGCGAGCAGTACTTC.

J is TRBJ2-1 and V is TRBV27, with D possibly TRBD2 on 6 matching bases. The CDR3 loop spans 16 amino acids. The ends were cut back, 5 bases at V and 0 bases at J, with 14 bases in the middle. Germline V lookup: CDR1 MNHEY, CDR2 SMNVEV (reference sequence). The CDR3 DNA sequence: TGTGCCAGCAGTCCGCTAGCGTGGCGCTCCTACAATGAGCAGTTCTTC. Translation gives CASSPLAWRSYNEQFF.

Written as DNA, the CDR3 is TGTGCCATCACCCATAGACAGGACAACTACGAGCAGTACTTC. Its protein product is CAITHRQDNYEQYF. V is TRBV10-3 and J is TRBJ2-7, with a tentative D call TRBD1 (6 bases). There are 14 residues in the CDR3. The V end was cut by 7 bases, the J end by 3 bases, with 16 bases between. Germline loops: CDR1 ENHRY, CDR2 SYGVKD.

This sequence joins TRBV5-1 and TRBJ2-5; 8 bases are shared with TRBD1. CDR1 is SGHRS and CDR2 is YFSETQ in the germline V gene. The J segment lost 1 base and the V segment lost 0 bases, leaving 2 bases of the junction unmatched. CDR3 length equals 15 residues. In nucleotides, the CDR3 is TGCGCCAGCAGCTTGGGGACAGGGATCCAAGAGACCCAGTACTTC. Encoded protein: CASSLGTGIQETQYF.

As to this clone: The same CDR3 can be traced to other DNA sequences in this sample. The chain employs TRBV11-2 and TRBJ1-1, with unresolved D. Germline CDR1 is SGHAT and CDR2 is FQNNGV. V was shortened by 0 bases and J by 2 bases, with 4 bases between the two germline ends. The CDR3 has 13 amino acids. CDR3 in amino acids: CASSLDTNTEAFF. The DNA of the CDR3 is TGTGCCAGCAGCTTAGACACTAACACTGAAGCTTTCTTT.

Notes on this clone: The sample contains more than one DNA sequence encoding this CDR3. As DNA, the CDR3 is TGTGCCAGCAGCAGCAGGGGTTACGAGCAGTACTTC. Encoded protein: CASSSRGYEQYF. The rearrangement links TRBV28 to TRBJ2-7; tentative D call: TRBD1 (6 bases). CDR3 length: 12 residues. V was cut by 6 bases and J by 4 bases, with 10 bases left in between. Germline V lookup: CDR1 MDHEN, CDR2 SYDVKM.

The CDR3 loop reads CASRGGNTIYF. Here the CDR3 DNA reads TGTGCCAGCAGGGGAGGGAACACCATATATTTT. The chain carries TRBV12-3 or TRBV12-4 and TRBJ1-3; D is undetermined. The CDR3 covers 11 residues. Trimming removed 6 bases from V and 7 bases from J, with 7 bases in between.

The chain has TRBV11-2 and TRBJ2-1; D is unresolved. Germline V gene sequence: CDR1 SGHAT, CDR2 FQNNGV. This CDR3 has 15 residues. V was cut by 5 bases and J by 0 bases, with 11 bases left in between. The CDR3 loop is CASSPPAVSYNEQFF. CDR3 DNA sequence: TGTGCCAGCAGCCCCCCCGCGGTCTCCTACAATGAGCAGTTCTTC.

The J gene is TRBJ2-3, the V gene TRBV3-1 (or the pseudogene TRBV3-2), with 7 bases aligning to TRBD1. The CDR3 spans 14 residues. The V segment lost 10 bases and the J segment 5 bases; nucleotides outside the gene matches: 12. Per the germline V gene, CDR1 is LGHDT and CDR2 is YNNKEL (reference sequence). CDR3 bases: TGTGCCACCAGAGACAGGGCCCAGGGAGATACGCAGTATTTT. Encoded protein: CATRDRAQGDTQYF.

V is TRBV2 and J is TRBJ2-2; TRBD1 agrees at 8 bases. Germline lookup yields CDR1 SNHLY and CDR2 FYNNEI. V gave up 4 bases and J gave up 1 base; unmatched junction bases: 2. The CDR3 has 15 amino acids. CDR3 DNA: TGTGCCAGCAGTGGGACAGGGATGAACACCGGGGAGCTGTTTTTT. It specifies CASSGTGMNTGELFF.

The chain is built from TRBV2 and TRBJ1-6, with 8 nucleotides matching TRBD1. CDR1 and CDR2 from the germline V gene are SNHLY and FYNNEI. This CDR3 has 15 amino acids. The J segment lost 5 bases and the V segment lost 3 bases, leaving 3 bases of the junction unmatched. In nucleotides, the CDR3 is TGTGCCAGCAGTGACCACAGGGGGGATAATTCACCCCTCCACTTT. Translated: CASSDHRGDNSPLHF.

The CDR3 DNA sequence: TGCGCCAGCAGCTTGGCCGGGGGGGTTCCAGGACAAAACATTCAGTACTTC. This codes for CASSLAGGVPGQNIQYF. V gene TRBV5-1 combines with J gene TRBJ2-4; 8 bases are shared with TRBD2. The CDR3 is 17 amino acids. V lost 0 bases, J lost 5 bases, and 10 bases stayed unmatched. The germline gives CDR1 SGHRS, CDR2 YFSETQ.

This chain joins TRBV4-1 and TRBJ2-5, with D perhaps TRBD1 (5 bases). The CDR3 is 15 amino acids. The V gene's germline CDR1 is MGHRA and CDR2 YSYEKL. V was trimmed by 7 bases and J by 0 bases, leaving 15 bases between them. The CDR3 sequence is CASKNSPGYQETQYF. CDR3 nucleotides: TGCGCCAGCAAAAATTCTCCAGGGTACCAAGAGACCCAGTACTTC.

The chain recombines TRBV28 with TRBJ1-6; 8 bases align to TRBD1. After removal of 5 bases from V and 9 bases from J, the junction contained 15 bases not matched to a gene. The CDR3 sequence is 17 residues long. Germline V gene lookup returns CDR1 MDHEN and CDR2 SYDVKM. The CDR3 nucleotides read TGTGCCAGCAGTGACGGGACAGGTTTGTCCAATCGTTCACCCCTCCACTTT. Translated, it gives CASSDGTGLSNRSPLHF.

V is TRBV6-5 and J is TRBJ2-7; 9 nucleotides align to TRBD2. The CDR3 covers 16 residues. Germline V lookup: CDR1 MNHEY, CDR2 SVGAGI. Germline trimming cut 0 bases from V and 3 bases from J; bases unmatched to any gene: 6. CDR3 nucleotide sequence: TGTGCCAGCAGTTACTCGTCTGGTAGCGGGGGCTACGAGCAGTACTTC. Its translation: CASSYSSGSGGYEQYF.

This clone came up once. The chain joins TRBV6-6 to TRBJ1-2; a weak D match, TRBD1 (5 bases). Germline V CDR1 and CDR2: MNHNY, SVGAGI (reference sequence). The V end lost 0 bases, the J end lost 1 base, and 12 bases lay between the germline ends. This CDR3 is built from 16 residues. CDR3 region: CASSYSGVPLNYGYTF. The CDR3 DNA follows: TGTGCCAGCAGTTACTCAGGGGTCCCCCTTAACTATGGCTACACCTTC.

This clone appeared a single time. The CDR3 protein is CASSSAGTGHDEQYF. CDR3 sequence (DNA): TGTGCCAGCAGTTCCGCCGGGACAGGGCATGACGAGCAGTACTTC. The rearrangement joins TRBV28 to TRBJ2-7, with 9 bases matching TRBD1. CDR1 and CDR2 (germline): MDHEN, SYDVKM. The CDR3 length is 15 residues. The V and J ends lost 4 bases and 5 bases, in that order; junction bases with no gene match: 9.

The chain employs TRBV24-1 and TRBJ2-5; TRBD2 agrees at 11 bases. CDR3 length equals 15 residues. V dropped 2 bases and J dropped 5; count of bases not matched to a gene: 3. Germline assignment: CDR1 KGHDR and CDR2 SFDVKD. CDR3 nucleotide sequence: TGTGCCACCAGTGATTCTTTAGCGGGGGGGGAGACCCAGTACTTC. Its protein is CATSDSLAGGETQYF.

The chain employs TRBV9 and TRBJ1-6; D unclear. The CDR3 length is 15 residues. Germline V CDR1 and CDR2: SGDLS, YYNGEE. Trimming pared 0 bases from V and 3 bases from J, leaving 7 bases between. CDR3 sequence reads: CASSVDSGYNSPLHF. The CDR3 nucleotides are TGTGCCAGCAGCGTAGACTCAGGCTATAATTCACCCCTCCACTTT.